This TCR beta chain was captured in a study of blood T cell repertoires in COVID-19. Sequenced by immunoSEQ multiplex PCR; TCRdb stores in-frame clones only, minus some. The table records under 25,000 clones, nearly 90% of them present only once. The CDR3 totals 15 residues. CDR1 is SGHVS and CDR2 is FQNEAQ in the germline V gene. Trimming removed 8 bases from V and 1 base from J; junction bases left unmatched: 8. The genes are TRBV7-8 and TRBJ1-5; TRBD1 matches 7 bases. The sequenced material came from peripheral blood. The clonotype comes from a human donor with active COVID-19. The donor label of this sample is uncertain. Written as DNA, the CDR3 is TGTGCCAGCTCCGAACAGGGGACCAGCAATCAGCCCCAGCATTTT. Translated, it gives CASSEQGTSNQPQHF.